Given below is one TCR beta chain in context. Synthetic templates analogous to TCR were spiked into all PCRs individually. Sequencing used immunoSEQ multiplex PCR; TCRdb keeps in-frame clones, though not all of them. The table lists 60,000 to 85,000 clones, approximately 90% of them singletons. The source of the sample is a study of PD-L1 blockade in urothelial cancer. At the level of the study: Patients' atezolizumab regimen, 1,200 mg intravenously every 3 weeks, began in 2014. Median T cell yield from blood was over 130,000. At 3 weeks after treatment start (second dose) and again at 6 weeks, blood was analyzed.

The germline V gene has CDR1 WNHNN and CDR2 SYGVQD (reference sequence). The CDR3 extends over 16 amino acids. Trimming took 6 bases from V and 6 from J, leaving 24 bases between them. The TCR sequence derives from a woman between 65 and 79 years old with urothelial cancer. Material: PBMCs, obtained around atezolizumab (anti-PD-L1) treatment. The chain recombines TRBV10-1 with TRBJ2-7; a weak D match, TRBD1 (5 bases). The CDR3 loop reads CASREIDSPTTCEQYF. The CDR3 region has the DNA TGCGCCAGCAGGGAGATCGACAGCCCTACCACTTGCGAGCAGTACTTC.